The source of this T cell receptor beta chain is a study of cytomegalovirus exposure and HLA in healthy donors. Study-wide findings and caveats: Presence/absence analyses took donor sequencing depth as roughly uniform.

This CDR3 has 17 amino acids. CDR1 and CDR2 (germline): SSHAT, FNYEAQ (reference sequence). Trimming cost V 5 bases and J 0 bases; bases outside gene matches: 6. A multiplex PCR was run with 60 Vbeta primers and 13 Jbeta primers. Profiling relied on immunoSEQ multiplex PCR, and the TCRdb table lists in-frame clones only, not all of them. The sample consists of 100,000 to 150,000 clones, approximately 8.9% of them appearing once. A few counts support this clone. Its antigen is unknown. The sequence was obtained from a woman in her forties in good health and CMV-seropositive. The sequencing input was PBMCs. The chain has TRBV7-7 and TRBJ2-5, with TRBD2 matching 13 bases. The CDR3 DNA sequence: TGTGCCAGCAGCCCGGGACTAGCGGGGTCTTACCAAGAGACCCAGTACTTC. This translates into CASSPGLAGSYQETQYF. Complete variable domain (other parts from reference TRBV7-7 and TRBJ2-5): GAGVSQSPRYKVTKRGQDVTLRCDPISSHATLYWYQQALGQGPEFLTYFNYEAQPDKSGLPSDRFSAERPEGSISTLTIQRTEQRDSAMYRCASSPGLAGSYQETQYFGPGTRLLVL.